The present TCR beta chain was sequenced within a study of graft-versus-host responses after intestinal transplantation. This table comes from immunoSEQ multiplex PCR, and its TCRdb copy is limited to in-frame clones, with some not included. The sample holds about 120,000 clones, approximately 95% seen once. As regards this clone: The target antigen is unknown.

CDR1 is SGHRS, CDR2 YFSETQ, per germline. V was clipped by 5 bases and J by 4 bases, with 12 bases between them. CDR3 size: 14 residues. The chain uses TRBV5-1 and TRBJ1-4; D uncertain. The sequencing used unstimulated CD8+ T cells sorted from spleen or lymph node cells, collected before intestinal transplant. The receptor was isolated from a human donor who received an intestinal transplant. CDR3 bases: TGCGCCAGCAGTAAGTCGGCGGATAATGAAAAACTGTTTTTT. It yields the protein CASSKSADNEKLFF.